This passage covers 30 T cell receptor beta chains from one sample sequenced in a study of blood T cell repertoires in COVID-19. Only in-frame clones appear in the TCRdb table, and some are missing; sequencing was by immunoSEQ multiplex PCR. The sample includes around 340,000 clones, roughly 86% of them seen just once. The sample taken for sequencing was PBMCs or T cells enriched from blood (not recorded which). These receptor sequences come from a young woman who had been exposed to COVID-19.

The chain uses TRBV12-5 and TRBJ2-3; 7 bases line up with TRBD2. Germline CDR1 reads LGHNT; CDR2 reads FRNRAP. Trimming at V came to 1 base and at J to 8 bases, leaving 18 bases not matched to a gene. This CDR3 contains 18 residues. CDR3 in DNA: TGTGCTAGTGGTTTGGCTACCAGTCTCGGAGCGGGATTCGGTACGCAGTATTTT. It translates to CASGLATSLGAGFGTQYF.

V usage is TRBV27 and J usage is TRBJ2-7; 10 bases agree with TRBD2. This CDR3 contains 15 residues. Germline CDR1 and CDR2: MNHEY and SMNVEV (reference sequence). The J segment lost 2 bases and the V segment lost 5 bases, leaving 6 bases of the junction unmatched. CDR3 loop: CASSRRTSGPYEQYF. Here the CDR3 DNA reads TGTGCCAGCAGTCGACGGACTAGCGGCCCCTACGAGCAGTACTTC.

To note about this clone: This CDR3 is also generated by other DNA sequences in the sample. Written as DNA, the CDR3 is TGTGCCAGCAGTCCGGGACTAGCGGGAGGAGAGACCCAGTACTTC. This translates into CASSPGLAGGETQYF. The chain links TRBV6-5 to TRBJ2-5, with 15 bases matching TRBD2. The germline V gene has CDR1 MNHEY and CDR2 SVGAGI. V trimming: 5 bases; J trimming: 4 bases; junction bases outside the gene matches: 2. The CDR3 extends over 15 amino acids.

The chain links TRBV11-1 to TRBJ2-3; D perhaps matches TRBD2 (6 bases). Per the germline V gene, CDR1 is SGHAT and CDR2 is FQDESV (reference sequence). This CDR3 contains 14 residues. Trimming stripped 1 base from V and 1 base from J, with 6 bases between. The chain's CDR3 is CASSLGGGTDTQYF. The DNA of the CDR3 is TGTGCCAGCAGCTTAGGCGGGGGCACAGATACGCAGTATTTT.

The chain uses TRBV6-5 and TRBJ2-1, with TRBD2 identical over 7 bases. Per the germline V gene, CDR1 is MNHEY and CDR2 is SVGAGI. The CDR3 length is 16 residues. The ends lost 0 bases at V and 5 bases at J; junction bases unmatched: 7. The DNA of the CDR3 is TGTGCCAGCAGTTACTCGGTGGGGGAGGGGCACAATGAGCAGTTCTTC. Protein: CASSYSVGEGHNEQFF.

CDR3 DNA: TGTGCCAGCAGTCCCCCCTGGGGGCCACCGAACACTGAAGCTTTCTTT. Encoded protein: CASSPPWGPPNTEAFF. The V call is TRBV28, the J call TRBJ1-1; the D gene is possibly TRBD1 (6 bases). CDR1 and CDR2 from the germline V gene are MDHEN and SYDVKM. V was trimmed by 5 bases and J by 1 base, leaving 17 bases between them. CDR3 length: 16 amino acids.

The chain carries TRBV24-1 and TRBJ2-3; TRBD2 matches at 7 bases. In germline, CDR1 is KGHDR, CDR2 SFDVKD. Trimming took 9 bases from V and 0 from J; bases not matched to a gene: 8. This CDR3 has 15 amino acids. The CDR3 here is CATRDGSGSTDTQYF. Written as DNA, the CDR3 is TGTGCCACCCGGGACGGTAGCGGGAGCACAGATACGCAGTATTTT.

The chain has TRBV27 and TRBJ2-7, with 7 bases fitting TRBD2. This CDR3 has 15 residues. The germline V gene has CDR1 MNHEY and CDR2 SMNVEV (reference sequence). With 5 bases clipped from V and 2 bases from J, the junction kept 9 bases outside the gene matches. CDR3 coding DNA: TGTGCCAGCAGTCCAGGGACTAATCCTCCCTACGAGCAGTACTTC. Translation: CASSPGTNPPYEQYF.

This chain links TRBV2 with TRBJ2-5, with 7 bases fitting TRBD2. CDR3 size: 13 residues. Germline CDR1 reads SNHLY; CDR2 reads FYNNEI. V trimming: 2 bases; J trimming: 3 bases; junction bases outside the gene matches: 0. In nucleotides, the CDR3 is TGTGCCAGCAGTGAACTAGCGGAAGAGACCCAGTACTTC. This codes for CASSELAEETQYF.

This chain connects TRBV9 to TRBJ1-5; D is unclear. V lost 0 bases to trimming and J lost 7 bases, with 8 bases between them. Per the germline V gene, CDR1 is SGDLS and CDR2 is YYNGEE. This CDR3 has 13 amino acids. Here the CDR3 reads CASSVAGNQPQHF. The CDR3 bases are TGTGCCAGCAGCGTAGCAGGAAACCAGCCCCAGCATTTT.

A word on this clone: Other DNA sequences in the same sample also yield this CDR3. The gene calls are TRBV19 and TRBJ2-1; D is possibly TRBD2 (6 bases). The CDR3 has 14 amino acids. Germline assignment: CDR1 LNHDA and CDR2 SQIVND (reference sequence). Trimming took off 6 bases at V and 0 bases at J, with 9 bases between the two ends. The CDR3 DNA sequence: TGTGCCAGTAGAGACGGGAGCTCCTACAATGAGCAGTTCTTC. Amino acid sequence: CASRDGSSYNEQFF.

The chain recombines TRBV19 with TRBJ1-4, with no clear D. With 6 bases removed from V and 0 bases from J, the gap between germline ends came to 8 bases. In germline, CDR1 is LNHDA, CDR2 SQIVND (reference sequence). CDR3 length: 14 residues. The CDR3 region has the DNA TGTGCCAGTAGATCCGTTGCAACTAATGAAAAACTGTTTTTT. Protein: CASRSVATNEKLFF.

The V call is TRBV28, the J call TRBJ2-1; TRBD2 aligns across 9 bases. V shed 6 bases, J shed 5 bases, and the junction held 11 bases outside the gene matches. This CDR3 has 16 amino acids. Germline CDR1 and CDR2: MDHEN and SYDVKM. The CDR3 DNA is TGTGCCAGCAGCCTGGTAGCGGGAGCCAACAACAATGAGCAGTTCTTC. Amino acid sequence: CASSLVAGANNNEQFF. Using reference TRBV28 and TRBJ2-1 for the parts outside the CDR3, the full variable domain is DVKVTQSSRYLVKRTGEKVFLECVQDMDHENMFWYRQDPGLGLRLIYFSYDVKMKEKGDIPEGYSVSREKKERFSLILESASTNQTSMYLCASSLVAGANNNEQFFGPGTRLTVL.

The chain employs TRBV18 and TRBJ2-1; 12 bases align to TRBD2. Germline assignment: CDR1 KGHSH and CDR2 LQKENI. CDR3 size: 17 residues. With 6 bases clipped from V and 2 bases from J, the junction kept 8 bases outside the gene matches. The DNA for the CDR3 is TGTGCCAGCTCTGCAGGACTAGCGGGATACACCTACAATGAGCAGTTCTTC. Protein sequence: CASSAGLAGYTYNEQFF.

The J gene is TRBJ2-2, the V gene TRBV18, with 8 bases that match TRBD1. The germline V gene has CDR1 KGHSH and CDR2 LQKENI. The CDR3 runs to 16 residues. V lost 1 base, J lost 2 bases, and 3 bases stayed unmatched. This CDR3 reads CASSPRDRHNTGELFF. The CDR3, as DNA: TGTGCCAGCTCACCACGGGACAGGCATAACACCGGGGAGCTGTTTTTT.

The rearrangement links TRBV9 to TRBJ2-5; 9 bases are a match to TRBD2. Trimming cost V 4 bases and J 4 bases; bases outside gene matches: 17. CDR1 and CDR2 from the germline V gene are SGDLS and YYNGEE. There are 18 residues in the CDR3. This CDR3 is CASSPRLSFSGSGETQYF. The CDR3 nucleotides read TGTGCCAGCAGCCCCCGTCTTTCTTTTAGCGGGAGCGGAGAGACCCAGTACTTC.

The chain is built from TRBV28 and TRBJ2-5; D is perhaps TRBD2 (6 bases). The CDR3 extends over 16 amino acids. CDR1 is MDHEN and CDR2 is SYDVKM in the germline V gene. V lost 6 bases and J 0 bases, leaving 17 bases between the germline ends. The CDR3 coding sequence is TGTGCCAGCAGGTCCCCGGGACTTACGTACCAAGAGACCCAGTACTTC. Translation: CASRSPGLTYQETQYF.

The V call is TRBV30, the J call TRBJ1-1; D is unresolved. The CDR3 length is 18 residues. Deletions cut 0 bases from V and 3 bases from J, with 23 bases between. Per germline, CDR1 GTSNPN and CDR2 SVGIG (reference sequence). The CDR3 nucleotides are TGTGCCTGGAGTGTACCCATACTCGGCCCTCGGGAGTACACTGAAGCTTTCTTT. It yields the protein CAWSVPILGPREYTEAFF.

The chain joins TRBV7-2 to TRBJ2-5; D gene unclear. This CDR3 spans 14 amino acids. CDR1 and CDR2 (germline): SGHTA, FQGNSA. V dropped 6 bases and J dropped 3 bases, with 14 bases sitting between them. This CDR3 is CASSRAQLKETQYF. The CDR3 region has the DNA TGTGCCAGCAGTCGCGCACAGTTAAAAGAGACCCAGTACTTC.

This clone was counted between two and nine times. The chain joins TRBV18 to TRBJ1-1; 8 bases align to TRBD1. Trimming cost V 3 bases and J 3 bases; bases outside gene matches: 3. The CDR3 spans 14 residues. Germline CDR1 and CDR2: KGHSH and LQKENI. CDR3 residues: CASSPQGAHTEAFF. The CDR3 coding sequence is TGTGCCAGCTCACCTCAGGGGGCGCACACTGAAGCTTTCTTT.

This clone has just one count. The chain couples TRBV4-1 to TRBJ2-1; D unclear. This CDR3 region has 15 residues. Trimming removed 1 base from V and 0 bases from J, with 7 bases in between. Germline loops: CDR1 MGHRA, CDR2 YSYEKL. DNA of the CDR3: TGCGCCAGCAGCCAAGCGGCGGACTCCTACAATGAGCAGTTCTTC. This sequence encodes CASSQAADSYNEQFF.

V is TRBV3-1 (or the pseudogene TRBV3-2) and J is TRBJ2-7; D perhaps matches TRBD1 (7 bases). The CDR3 is 13 residues long. Germline V CDR1 and CDR2: LGHDT, YNNKEL (reference sequence). With 7 bases removed from V and 6 bases from J, the gap between germline ends came to 16 bases. The CDR3 sequence: CASTTRGAGEQYF. DNA of the CDR3: TGTGCCAGCACCACCAGGGGGGCAGGCGAGCAGTACTTC.

The J gene is TRBJ1-5, the V gene TRBV5-8; D is ambiguous. Between the trimmed V and J ends, which lost 4 bases and 4 bases, there was a span of 21 bases. CDR1 SGHTS and CDR2 YDEGEE come from the germline V gene. The CDR3 is 17 amino acids. The CDR3 nucleotides read TGTGCCAGCAGCCCCGCGGGGTGGGGAATTAATAATCAGCCCCAGCATTTT. Amino acid sequence: CASSPAGWGINNQPQHF.

This chain joins TRBV12-3 or TRBV12-4 and TRBJ2-5; unclear D gene. This CDR3 has 12 amino acids. Trimming removed 6 bases at V and 0 bases at J, with 5 bases between. CDR3 amino acids: CASSPYQETQYF. Here the CDR3 DNA reads TGTGCCAGCAGCCCTTACCAAGAGACCCAGTACTTC.

The V and J genes are TRBV5-1 and TRBJ2-7; TRBD2 might be the D (6 bases). Trimming removed 2 bases from V and 3 bases from J, with 9 bases in between. The CDR3 length is 13 residues. Looked up from germline, CDR1 is SGHRS and CDR2 is YFSETQ. DNA for the CDR3: TGCGCCAGCAGCTTTGGAGGGGTCTACGAGCAGTACTTC. It specifies CASSFGGVYEQYF.

The rearrangement uses TRBV19 and TRBJ1-5; 8 nucleotides agree with TRBD1. Germline CDR1 LNHDA, CDR2 SQIVND (reference sequence). After removal of 3 bases from V and 4 bases from J, the junction contained 8 bases not matched to a gene. The CDR3 is made up of 16 amino acids. The CDR3 region is CASSIRGQGLNQPQHF. CDR3 DNA sequence: TGTGCCAGTAGTATCCGCGGACAGGGACTGAATCAGCCCCAGCATTTT.

Details on this clone: A junction boundary mismatches the germline segment, possibly from a read error. The rearrangement links TRBV29-1 to TRBJ2-2; 7 bases match TRBD2. Germline CDR1 and CDR2: SQVTM and ANQGSEA. The CDR3 runs 17 residues. The CDR3 spells CRVGGDTLGRDTGELFF. As DNA, the CDR3 is TGCCGCGTGGGGGGGGATACATTGGGTCGGGACACCGGGGAGCTGTTTTTT.

The chain joins TRBV3-1 (or the pseudogene TRBV3-2) to TRBJ1-2; D might be TRBD1 (6 bases). Deletions cut 4 bases from V and 2 bases from J, with 20 bases between. The V gene's germline CDR1 is LGHDT and CDR2 YNNKEL (reference sequence). CDR3 size: 17 residues. The CDR3 sequence is CASSPLSGTILNYGYTF. The CDR3 DNA is TGTGCCAGCAGCCCCTTGTCAGGGACAATTTTGAACTATGGCTACACCTTC.

The V and J genes are TRBV2 and TRBJ2-7; 9 bases agree with TRBD2. CDR1 and CDR2 from the germline V gene are SNHLY and FYNNEI. The J segment lost 12 bases and the V segment lost 6 bases, leaving 6 bases of the junction unmatched. The CDR3 covers 11 residues. For the CDR3, the DNA is TGTGCCAGCAGAGAGACTAGCGGTCGGTACTTC. Residues: CASRETSGRYF.

This chain joins TRBV25-1 and TRBJ2-7, with D possibly being TRBD1 (6 bases). Germline V lookup: CDR1 MGHDK, CDR2 SYGVNS. The CDR3 extends over 14 amino acids. With 5 bases removed from V and 3 bases from J, the gap between germline ends came to 14 bases. CDR3 nucleotide sequence: TGTGCCAGCAGTTACAGGGACCTAGGCTACGAGCAGTACTTC. It yields the protein CASSYRDLGYEQYF.